This T cell receptor (beta chain) stems from a study of T cells after yellow fever vaccination. General observations from the study: Reappearing after the booster were most of the clones from primary vaccination (96% CD4, 85% to 90% CD8).

Generation of TCR cDNA used 5'RACE template switching (which added a universal primer site and UMIs). TCRdb redid the calling of the 5' RACE reads with MiXCR, one entry per CDR3 protein. This sample has under 400,000 distinct CDR3 sequences, with around a tenth found just once. This clonotype was seen more than once but under ten times. The antigen remains unidentified. Germline CDR1 LGHDT, CDR2 YNNKEL (reference sequence). With V trimmed by 1 base and J by 0 bases, 20 bases remained unmatched. The CDR3 covers 22 residues. Here the sequenced sample was PBMCs, taken on the day of the first yellow fever vaccination. The chain is built from TRBV3-1 and TRBJ2-5; 10 bases line up with TRBD2. This receptor was identified in a man in his late teens or twenties who received the YFV17D yellow fever vaccine. The CDR3 bases are TGTGCCAGCAGCCAAGTTGGTAGACTCGGGGCTAGCGGGGGCCGGAACCAAGAGACCCAGTACTTC. Translation gives CASSQVGRLGASGGRNQETQYF.